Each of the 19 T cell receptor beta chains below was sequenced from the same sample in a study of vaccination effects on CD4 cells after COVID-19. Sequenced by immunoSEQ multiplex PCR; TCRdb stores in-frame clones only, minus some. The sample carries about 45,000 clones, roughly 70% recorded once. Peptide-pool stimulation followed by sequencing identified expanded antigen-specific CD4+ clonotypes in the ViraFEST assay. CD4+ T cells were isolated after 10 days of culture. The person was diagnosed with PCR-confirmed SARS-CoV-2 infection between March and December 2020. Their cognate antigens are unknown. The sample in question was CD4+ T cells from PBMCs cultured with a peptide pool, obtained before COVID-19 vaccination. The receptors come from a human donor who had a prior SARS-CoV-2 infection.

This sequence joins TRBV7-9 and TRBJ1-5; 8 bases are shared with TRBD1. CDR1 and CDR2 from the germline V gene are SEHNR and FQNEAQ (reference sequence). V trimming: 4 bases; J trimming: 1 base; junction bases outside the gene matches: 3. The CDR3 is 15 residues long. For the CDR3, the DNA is TGTGCCAGCAGCTCAGCAGGGGGCAGCAATCAGCCCCAGCATTTT. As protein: CASSSAGGSNQPQHF.

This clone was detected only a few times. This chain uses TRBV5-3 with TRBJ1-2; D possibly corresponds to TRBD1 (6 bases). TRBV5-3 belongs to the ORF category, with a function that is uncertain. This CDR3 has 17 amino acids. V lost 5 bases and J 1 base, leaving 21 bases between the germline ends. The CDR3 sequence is CARRPNRVGRGNYGYTF. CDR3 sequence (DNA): TGTGCCAGAAGACCTAACAGGGTTGGCAGGGGTAACTATGGCTACACCTTC.

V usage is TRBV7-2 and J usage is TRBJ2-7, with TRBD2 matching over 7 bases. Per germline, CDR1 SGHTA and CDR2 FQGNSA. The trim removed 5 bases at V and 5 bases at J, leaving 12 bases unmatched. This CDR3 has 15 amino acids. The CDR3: CASSPWLGGRNEQYF. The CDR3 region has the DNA TGTGCCAGCAGCCCCTGGCTCGGGGGGAGGAACGAGCAGTACTTC.

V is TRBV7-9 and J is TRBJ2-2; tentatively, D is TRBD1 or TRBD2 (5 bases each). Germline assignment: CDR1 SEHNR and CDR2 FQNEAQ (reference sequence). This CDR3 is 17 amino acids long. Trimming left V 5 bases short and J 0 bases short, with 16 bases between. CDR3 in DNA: TGTGCCAGCAGCGGGGCGGCAGGACTGACGAACACCGGGGAGCTGTTTTTT. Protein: CASSGAAGLTNTGELFF.

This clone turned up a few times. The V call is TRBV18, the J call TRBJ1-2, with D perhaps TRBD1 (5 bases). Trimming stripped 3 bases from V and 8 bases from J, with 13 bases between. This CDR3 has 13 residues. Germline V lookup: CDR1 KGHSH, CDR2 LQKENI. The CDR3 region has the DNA TGTGCCAGCTCACCCGGGACTACCCCCGGCTACACCTTC. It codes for CASSPGTTPGYTF.

The CDR3 here is CASSLGDRDGYGYTF. CDR3 sequence (DNA): TGTGCCAGCAGCTTAGGGGACAGGGACGGCTATGGCTACACCTTC. This chain uses TRBV7-9 with TRBJ1-2; 9 bases line up with TRBD1. Germline V CDR1 and CDR2: SEHNR, FQNEAQ (reference sequence). V dropped 1 base and J dropped 4; count of bases not matched to a gene: 4. The CDR3 is made up of 15 amino acids. Variable domain in full (rest from reference TRBV7-9 and TRBJ1-2): DTGVSQNPRHKITKRGQNVTFRCDPISEHNRLYWYRQTLGQGPEFLTYFQNEAQLEKSRLLSDRFSAERPKGSFSTLEIQRTEQGDSAMYLCASSLGDRDGYGYTFGSGTRLTVV.

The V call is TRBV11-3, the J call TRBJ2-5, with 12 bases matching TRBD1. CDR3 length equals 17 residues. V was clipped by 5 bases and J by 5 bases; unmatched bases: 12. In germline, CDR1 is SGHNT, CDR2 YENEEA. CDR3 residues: CASSARAGTGGMETQYF. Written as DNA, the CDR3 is TGTGCCAGCAGCGCTCGAGCCGGGACAGGGGGCATGGAGACCCAGTACTTC.

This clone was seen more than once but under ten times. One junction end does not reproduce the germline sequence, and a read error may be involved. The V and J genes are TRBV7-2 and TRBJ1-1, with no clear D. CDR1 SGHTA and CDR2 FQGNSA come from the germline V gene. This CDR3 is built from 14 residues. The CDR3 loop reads CASSVAAGIVEAFF. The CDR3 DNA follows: TGTGCCAGCAGCGTAGCGGCCGGGATTGTTGAAGCTTTCTTT.

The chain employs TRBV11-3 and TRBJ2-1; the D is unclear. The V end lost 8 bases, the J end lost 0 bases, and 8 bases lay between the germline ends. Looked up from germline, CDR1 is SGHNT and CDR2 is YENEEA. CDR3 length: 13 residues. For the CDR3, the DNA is TGTGCCAGCGAGATGAGCTCCTACAATGAGCAGTTCTTC. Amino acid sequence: CASEMSSYNEQFF.

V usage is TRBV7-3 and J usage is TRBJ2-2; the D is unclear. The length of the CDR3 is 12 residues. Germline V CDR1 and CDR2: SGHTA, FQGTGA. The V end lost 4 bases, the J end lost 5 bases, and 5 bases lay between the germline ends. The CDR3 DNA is TGTGCCAGCAGCTCCCAGACCGGGGAGCTGTTTTTT. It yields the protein CASSSQTGELFF.

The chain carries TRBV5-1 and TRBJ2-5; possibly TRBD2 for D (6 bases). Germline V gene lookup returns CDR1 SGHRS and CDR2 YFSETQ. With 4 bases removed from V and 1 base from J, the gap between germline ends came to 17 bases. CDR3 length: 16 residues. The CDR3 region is CASSPGLISGQETQYF. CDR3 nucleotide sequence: TGCGCCAGCAGCCCGGGACTCATTTCGGGCCAAGAGACCCAGTACTTC.

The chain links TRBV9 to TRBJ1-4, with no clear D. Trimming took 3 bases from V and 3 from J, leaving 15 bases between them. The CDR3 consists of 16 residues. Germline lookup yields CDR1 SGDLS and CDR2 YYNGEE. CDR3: CASSAQGLGANEKLFF. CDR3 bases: TGTGCCAGCAGCGCCCAAGGACTCGGGGCTAATGAAAAACTGTTTTTT.

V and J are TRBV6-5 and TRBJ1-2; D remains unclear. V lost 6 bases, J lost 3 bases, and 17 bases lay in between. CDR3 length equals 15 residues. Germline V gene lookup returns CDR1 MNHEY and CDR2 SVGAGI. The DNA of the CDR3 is TGTGCCAGCAGCCCCAGAGCCCCAGAAGACTATGGCTACACCTTC. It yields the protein CASSPRAPEDYGYTF.

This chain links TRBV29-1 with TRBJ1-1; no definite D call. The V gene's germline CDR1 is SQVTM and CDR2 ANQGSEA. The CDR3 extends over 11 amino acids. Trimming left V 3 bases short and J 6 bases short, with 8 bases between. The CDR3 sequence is CSVDIVPEAFF. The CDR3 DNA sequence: TGCAGCGTTGACATTGTCCCTGAAGCTTTCTTT.

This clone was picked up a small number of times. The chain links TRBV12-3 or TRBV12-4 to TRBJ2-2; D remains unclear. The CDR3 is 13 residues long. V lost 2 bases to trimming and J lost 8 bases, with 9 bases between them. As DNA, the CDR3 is TGTGCCAGCAGTTTATCGGCTCAGGGGGAGCTGTTTTTT. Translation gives CASSLSAQGELFF.

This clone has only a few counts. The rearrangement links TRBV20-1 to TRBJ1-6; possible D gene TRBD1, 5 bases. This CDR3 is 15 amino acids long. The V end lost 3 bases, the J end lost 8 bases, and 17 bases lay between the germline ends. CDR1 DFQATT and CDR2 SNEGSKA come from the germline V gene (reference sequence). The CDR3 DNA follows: TGCAGTGCTAGTGGGCAGAAGGGGAGTCATTCACCCCTCCACTTT. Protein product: CSASGQKGSHSPLHF.

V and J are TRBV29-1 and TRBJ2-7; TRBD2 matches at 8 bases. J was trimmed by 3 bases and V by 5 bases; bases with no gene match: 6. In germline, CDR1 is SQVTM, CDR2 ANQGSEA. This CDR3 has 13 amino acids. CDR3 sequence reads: CSVLTSVGYEQYF. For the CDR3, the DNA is TGCAGCGTTTTGACTAGCGTAGGCTACGAGCAGTACTTC.

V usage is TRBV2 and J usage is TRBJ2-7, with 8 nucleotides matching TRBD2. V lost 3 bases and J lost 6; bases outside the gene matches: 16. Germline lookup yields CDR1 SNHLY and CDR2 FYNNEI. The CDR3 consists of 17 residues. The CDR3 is CASSDLAGFGNSGEQYF. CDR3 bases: TGTGCCAGCAGTGATTTAGCGGGATTCGGTAATTCCGGCGAGCAGTACTTC.

CDR3 coding DNA: TGTGCCAGCAGCTTTCGGACAGGGAGGGTCTACGAGCAGTACTTC. Translating it yields CASSFRTGRVYEQYF. The chain uses TRBV11-3 and TRBJ2-7, with D maybe TRBD1 (8 bases). CDR3 length: 15 amino acids. CDR1 and CDR2 (germline): SGHNT, YENEEA. V shed 3 bases and J shed 3 bases, with 15 bases lying between them.